This T cell receptor (beta chain) was obtained from a study of control samples from healthy donors and cancer patients. Germline loops: CDR1 LNHDA, CDR2 SQIVND (reference sequence). V gave up 6 bases and J gave up 0 bases, with 8 bases separating them. The CDR3 totals 14 residues. The method was immunoSEQ multiplex PCR; TCRdb's version includes in-frame clones alone and lacks a portion of them. The data show roughly 80,000 clones, 70% to 90% seen once. The TCR originated in a woman aged 50 to 65 in good health. The sample was blood. The chain uses TRBV19 and TRBJ1-4; D gene ambiguous. As DNA, the CDR3 is TGTGCCAGTAGGCCATCTGCAACTAATGAAAAACTGTTTTTT. This gives the protein CASRPSATNEKLFF.